A single sample gave rise to the 2 T cell receptor beta chains below, sequenced in a study of blood T cell repertoires in COVID-19. Assay: immunoSEQ multiplex PCR; the TCRdb copy retains only in-frame clones and omits some. The sample shows under 200,000 clones, 88% of them seen only once. The material sequenced was PBMCs or T cells enriched from blood (not recorded which). The receptors come from a woman aged 50 to 60 who had recovered from COVID-19.

The chain uses TRBV4-3 and TRBJ1-3; D not certain. V was shortened by 1 base and J by 3 bases, with 16 bases between the two germline ends. Germline V gene sequence: CDR1 LGHNA, CDR2 YSLEER. This CDR3 contains 17 residues. In nucleotides, the CDR3 is TGCGCCAGCAGCCAAGCCCTAGTAGAAGCCATTGGAAACACCATATATTTT. It translates to CASSQALVEAIGNTIYF.

V gene TRBV6-2 or TRBV6-3 combines with J gene TRBJ2-1; D gene unclear. There are 13 residues in the CDR3. Germline V gene sequence: CDR1 MNHEY, CDR2 SVGEGT. V was pared by 2 bases and J by 2 bases, with 4 bases between. Here the CDR3 reads CASSYGPYNEQFF. Written as DNA, the CDR3 is TGTGCCAGCAGTTACGGGCCCTACAATGAGCAGTTCTTC.